The clone carrying this TCR beta chain was seen a single time. This may arise from a read error, as a much more abundant clone is one base away. This sample was taken from a study of T-cell reconstitution after alpha-beta-depleted transplantation in children. Unique molecular identifiers tagged the TCRbeta library. MiXCR was run by TCRdb on the PCR reads, yielding one entry per CDR3 protein. The repertoire consists of roughly 200,000 distinct CDR3 sequences, with about 14% occurring once and the leading ten covering about 12%. This CDR3 region has 16 residues. The source is a human donor who donated a stem cell graft to a child with acute lymphoblastic leukemia. The gene calls are TRBV12-3 or TRBV12-4 and TRBJ1-4, with 8 bases matching TRBD1. The material sequenced was PBMCs from the stem cell graft donor, taken from the stem cell graft. The CDR3 DNA follows: TGTGCCAGCGGTTTGAGTGTCGGCGACAGGGGACGAAAACTGTTTTTT. This translates into CASGLSVGDRGRKLFF.